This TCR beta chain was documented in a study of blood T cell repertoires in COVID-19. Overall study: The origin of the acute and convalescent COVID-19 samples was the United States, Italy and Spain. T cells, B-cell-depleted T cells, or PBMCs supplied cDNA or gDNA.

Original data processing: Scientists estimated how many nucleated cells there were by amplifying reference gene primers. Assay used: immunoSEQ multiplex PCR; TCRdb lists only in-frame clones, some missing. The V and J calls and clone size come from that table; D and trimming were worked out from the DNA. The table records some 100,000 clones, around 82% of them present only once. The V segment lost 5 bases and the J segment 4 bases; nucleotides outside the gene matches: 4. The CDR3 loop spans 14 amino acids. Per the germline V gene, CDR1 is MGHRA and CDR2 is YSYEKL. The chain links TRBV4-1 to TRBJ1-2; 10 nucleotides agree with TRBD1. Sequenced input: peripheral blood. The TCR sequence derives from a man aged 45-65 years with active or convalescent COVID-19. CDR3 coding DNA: TGCGCCAGCAGCTCCGGGACAGGGGTCTATGGCTACACCTTC. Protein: CASSSGTGVYGYTF.